This T cell receptor beta chain was found in a study of cytomegalovirus exposure and HLA in healthy donors. The CDR3 sequence is 14 residues long. Germline V gives CDR1 SGDLS, CDR2 YYNGEE. Trimming took off 4 bases at V and 1 base at J, with 10 bases between the two ends. Researchers ran the PCR with 60 Vbeta and 13 Jbeta primers. The assay was immunoSEQ multiplex PCR, and TCRdb's table has in-frame clones only and misses some. The top ten clones hold 2.5% to 3.5% of a sample with some 140,000 clones, 76% of them seen once. The TCR originated in a man in his forties in good health and CMV-seronegative. Sequencing input: PBMCs. The chain uses TRBV9 and TRBJ2-3; D perhaps matches TRBD2 (6 bases). CDR3 nucleotide sequence: TGTGCCAGCAGCCCCCAGCGGGGCACAGATACGCAGTATTTT. This gives the protein CASSPQRGTDTQYF. The full variable domain, in which reference TRBV9 and TRBJ2-3 provide the parts outside the CDR3, is DSGVTQTPKHLITATGQRVTLRCSPRSGDLSVYWYQQSLDQGLQFLIQYYNGEERAKGNILERFSAQQFPDLHSELNLSSLELGDSALYFCASSPQRGTDTQYFGPGTRLTVL.